The 8 T cell receptor beta chains below all came from one sample that was sequenced in a study of blood T cell repertoires in COVID-19. Sequenced by immunoSEQ multiplex PCR; TCRdb stores in-frame clones only, minus some. The table has about 240,000 clones, roughly 86% seen once; the top ten hold over 9%. Source material: peripheral blood. The receptor source for this set is a man older than 75 with acute or convalescent COVID-19.

The chain couples TRBV10-2 to TRBJ2-1; 8 positions match TRBD2. J gave up 6 bases and V 2 bases, and 3 bases lay outside the gene matches. From germline, CDR1 is WSHSY and CDR2 SAAADI. CDR3 length: 14 residues. The CDR3 DNA reads TGCGCCAGCAGTGAGACTAGCGGCTCCAATGAGCAGTTCTTC. Protein: CASSETSGSNEQFF.

The chain carries TRBV12-5 and TRBJ2-7; 8 positions agree with TRBD1. The V segment lost 7 bases and the J segment 2 bases; nucleotides outside the gene matches: 13. Per the germline V gene, CDR1 is LGHNT and CDR2 is FRNRAP. The CDR3 runs 16 residues. The DNA for the CDR3 is TGTGCTAGTGTTTTCTTTTCGGACAGGGTTCCCTACGAGCAGTACTTC. It encodes CASVFFSDRVPYEQYF. Supplemented by reference TRBV12-5 and TRBJ2-7, the full variable domain reads DARVTQTPRHKVTEMGQEVTMRCQPILGHNTVFWYRQTMMQGLELLAYFRNRAPLDDSGMPKDRFSAEMPDATLATLKIQPSEPRDSAVYFCASVFFSDRVPYEQYFGPGTRLTVT.

The chain is built from TRBV7-2 and TRBJ2-3; 12 bases align to TRBD2. Germline loops: CDR1 SGHTA, CDR2 FQGNSA. The junction had 4 bases not matched to a gene; V was cut back by 4 bases and J by 2 bases. CDR3 size: 16 residues. The CDR3 DNA sequence: TGTGCCAGCAGCTCGACTAGCGGGGGTTTCACAGATACGCAGTATTTT. It yields the protein CASSSTSGGFTDTQYF.

The count of this clone is one. The chain employs TRBV24-1 and TRBJ1-4; tentative D call: TRBD1 (5 bases). The germline V and J ends were trimmed by 6 bases and 2 bases, with 12 bases remaining between them. This CDR3 is built from 15 residues. Germline CDR1 KGHDR, CDR2 SFDVKD. CDR3 sequence: CATSRGSGTNEKLFF. For the CDR3, the DNA is TGTGCCACCAGTAGGGGTTCAGGGACTAATGAAAAACTGTTTTTT.

The sample holds a few counts of this clone. This chain's CDR3 is CASSTKGGVRSEAFF. The CDR3 DNA sequence: TGTGCCAGCAGCACAAAGGGAGGAGTTCGATCTGAAGCTTTCTTT. The genes are TRBV7-9 and TRBJ1-1; D gene ambiguous. V dropped 5 bases and J dropped 6 bases, with 19 bases sitting between them. The CDR3 is made up of 15 amino acids. Looked up from germline, CDR1 is SEHNR and CDR2 is FQNEAQ (reference sequence). Looking up the rest from reference TRBV7-9 and TRBJ1-1 gives the full variable domain: DTGVSQNPRHKITKRGQNVTFRCDPISEHNRLYWYRQTLGQGPEFLTYFQNEAQLEKSRLLSDRFSAERPKGSFSTLEIQRTEQGDSAMYLCASSTKGGVRSEAFFGQGTRLTVV.

The chain couples TRBV10-3 to TRBJ2-7; 10 bases map to TRBD1. The CDR3 totals 16 residues. The V gene's germline CDR1 is ENHRY and CDR2 SYGVKD. The ends lost 0 bases at V and 1 base at J; junction bases unmatched: 3. In nucleotides, the CDR3 is TGTGCCATCAGTGAGTCGACGGGACAGGGGTCCTACGAGCAGTACTTC. It yields the protein CAISESTGQGSYEQYF.

V is TRBV28 and J is TRBJ1-6; 9 positions match TRBD1. CDR1 and CDR2 from the germline V gene are MDHEN and SYDVKM. The CDR3 is 17 amino acids. V was pared by 5 bases and J by 7 bases, with 12 bases of the junction left unmatched. CDR3 coding DNA: TGTGCCAGCAGTCCCGGACAGGGGCCAGGGGGGAATTCACCCCTCCACTTT. Amino acids: CASSPGQGPGGNSPLHF.

The J gene is TRBJ1-4, the V gene TRBV19, with D possibly TRBD1 on 5 matching bases. Trimming left V 9 bases short and J 6 bases short, with 20 bases between. This CDR3 region has 15 residues. CDR1 and CDR2 from the germline V gene are LNHDA and SQIVND (reference sequence). The CDR3 sequence: CASKTSGPHHEKLFF. CDR3 sequence (DNA): TGTGCCAGCAAGACTTCAGGGCCACACCATGAAAAACTGTTTTTT.